The 17 T cell receptor beta chains below come from one sample, sequenced in a study of post-analysis software for immune sequencing data. Included in the TCR beta cDNA libraries were unique molecular identifiers. TCRdb independently ran MiXCR on the PCR reads; one entry per CDR3 protein. The table records approximately 400,000 distinct CDR3 sequences, roughly 35% of them present only once. The antigens for these receptors are not known. Findings and caveats of the study: Elevated frequency relative to controls characterized several TRBV segments in patients, TRBV5-6, TRBV5-1 and TRBV20-1 among them.

The sequenced sample was blood. Receptor source: a girl aged 5-17 years with multiple sclerosis.

This clonotype appeared a few times. The chain combines TRBV28 with TRBJ2-4; TRBD2 is a possible D gene (5 bases). CDR1 and CDR2 (germline): MDHEN, SYDVKM. CDR3 length: 15 amino acids. Trimming took 4 bases from V and 1 from J, leaving 11 bases between them. The CDR3 bases are TGTGCCAGCAGTTCCACTTGGGAGGCCAAAAACATTCAGTACTTC. Amino acid sequence: CASSSTWEAKNIQYF.

The J gene is TRBJ2-3, the V gene TRBV20-1; 11 positions match TRBD2. Unmatched junction bases numbered 7, after V lost 7 bases and J lost 1 base. The germline V gene encodes CDR1 DFQATT and CDR2 SNEGSKA (reference sequence). This CDR3 is 15 amino acids long. The CDR3, as DNA: TGCAGTGTCCCTTTACTAGCGGGGGGCACAGATACGCAGTATTTT. Translating it yields CSVPLLAGGTDTQYF.

This clonotype occurred a few times. CDR3 nucleotides: TGTGCCAGCAGCCAAGATTGGCTAGCGGGGAGCCAAGAGACCCAGTACTTC. Translated, it gives CASSQDWLAGSQETQYF. The chain recombines TRBV4-2 with TRBJ2-5; the match to TRBD2 covers 9 bases. CDR1 is LGHNA and CDR2 is YNFKEQ in the germline V gene. V dropped 0 bases and J dropped 1; count of bases not matched to a gene: 6. The CDR3 consists of 17 residues.

J is TRBJ2-5 and V is TRBV6-5; possible D gene TRBD2, 5 bases. Per germline, CDR1 MNHEY and CDR2 SVGAGI. V lost 0 bases and J lost 5, with 10 bases in between. The CDR3 has 14 residues. The CDR3 DNA sequence: TGTGCCAGCAGTTACTCGGAGAGAGGGGAGACCCAGTACTTC. The encoded protein is CASSYSERGETQYF.

V usage is TRBV3-1 and J usage is TRBJ2-2; D is perhaps TRBD1 (6 bases). V dropped 4 bases and J dropped 15 bases, with 12 bases sitting between them. The length of the CDR3 is 11 residues. Germline CDR1 is LGHDT and CDR2 is YNNKEL (reference sequence). Here the CDR3 DNA reads TGTGCCAGCAGCCGGACAGAAGAGGTGTTTTTT. The encoded protein is CASSRTEEVFF.

The chain carries TRBV29-1 and TRBJ2-3, with a possible D match to TRBD2 (7 bases). From germline, CDR1 is SQVTM and CDR2 ANQGSEA. V was clipped by 5 bases and J by 6 bases, with 15 bases between them. The CDR3 is 13 amino acids. The CDR3 bases are TGCAGCGTTTTTTGGGGGGGGGCCGATACGCAGTATTTT. Encoded protein: CSVFWGGADTQYF.

This clonotype has a handful of counts. The chain combines TRBV20-1 with TRBJ2-3, with D possibly TRBD2 on 6 matching bases. Germline V CDR1 and CDR2: DFQATT, SNEGSKA (reference sequence). This CDR3 spans 16 amino acids. V lost 6 bases and J 3 bases, leaving 22 bases between the germline ends. The CDR3 here is CSAEGLIKGETDTQYF. The CDR3 region has the DNA TGCAGTGCGGAGGGACTGATAAAGGGTGAAACAGATACGCAGTATTTT.

The V call is TRBV7-4, the J call TRBJ1-3; 9 nucleotides match TRBD1. This CDR3 is built from 16 residues. The V gene end was trimmed by 5 bases and the J gene end by 2 bases; junction bases not matched to a gene: 7. Germline CDR1 and CDR2: SGHVT and SQSDAQ. CDR3 nucleotides: TGTGCCAGCAGCCCCGCCGGGACAGGGCCTGGAAACACCATATATTTT. Translation: CASSPAGTGPGNTIYF.

The chain links TRBV9 to TRBJ1-2; a possible D gene is TRBD1 (6 bases). The CDR3 contains 14 residues. From germline, CDR1 is SGDLS and CDR2 YYNGEE. Trimming pared 0 bases from V and 8 bases from J, leaving 14 bases between. The CDR3: CASSVGPGAGGYTF. The CDR3 nucleotides read TGTGCCAGCAGCGTAGGCCCGGGGGCGGGCGGCTACACCTTC.

This chain connects TRBV12-3 or TRBV12-4 to TRBJ1-5, with D possibly being TRBD1 (6 bases). The ends were cut back, 8 bases at V and 3 bases at J, with 17 bases in the middle. The CDR3 length is 15 residues. CDR3 in DNA: TGTGCCAGCCAATGGGGCGACAGGAACAATCAGCCCCAGCATTTT. The encoded protein is CASQWGDRNNQPQHF.

This sequence joins TRBV4-2 and TRBJ1-5; D unclear. Trimming took off 1 base at V and 5 bases at J, with 15 bases between the two ends. Germline CDR1 is LGHNA and CDR2 is YNFKEQ. This CDR3 region has 16 residues. CDR3 DNA: TGTGCCAGCAGCCAAGCGACAACTCCTAGGCATCAGCCCCAGCATTTT. Encoded protein: CASSQATTPRHQPQHF.

This clonotype was seen more than once but under ten times. The CDR3 DNA is TGCGCCAGCAGCGGCGGGACAGGGCTCTTCGAGCAGTACTTC. As protein: CASSGGTGLFEQYF. The J gene is TRBJ2-7, the V gene TRBV5-1; 9 bases match TRBD1. CDR1 is SGHRS, CDR2 YFSETQ, per germline. The CDR3 is 14 amino acids. V was clipped by 4 bases and J by 6 bases; unmatched bases: 8.

The V and J genes are TRBV12-3 or TRBV12-4 and TRBJ2-2; a weak D match, TRBD1 (5 bases). There are 10 residues in the CDR3. V lost 8 bases, J lost 8 bases, and 6 bases lay in between. The CDR3 loop reads CASGAGELFF. CDR3 nucleotides: TGTGCCAGCGGGGCTGGGGAGCTGTTTTTT.

The J gene is TRBJ2-7, the V gene TRBV4-1, with D possibly TRBD1 on 6 matching bases. The CDR3 length is 14 residues. Trimming removed 2 bases from V and 5 bases from J, with 13 bases in between. Germline lookup yields CDR1 MGHRA and CDR2 YSYEKL. Written as DNA, the CDR3 is TGCGCCAGCAGCCAACGCACAGGGTGGCACGAGCAGTACTTC. It is translated as CASSQRTGWHEQYF.

DNA for the CDR3: TGTGCCAGCAGCCGCGGGACAGGGGTCACTGAAGCTTTCTTT. Its protein is CASSRGTGVTEAFF. The rearrangement links TRBV14 to TRBJ1-1; TRBD1 aligns across 10 bases. V was clipped by 4 bases and J by 4 bases; unmatched bases: 3. The CDR3 extends over 14 amino acids. Germline CDR1 reads SGHDN; CDR2 reads FVKESK.

About this clonotype: A much larger clone sits a single nucleotide away, making a read error possible. For the CDR3, the DNA is TGTGCCAGCAACTTATCCCTACGCAATGAGCAGTTCTTC. Protein product: CASNLSLRNEQFF. This chain joins TRBV7-9 and TRBJ2-1; D not resolved. The CDR3 covers 13 residues. Germline CDR1 is SEHNR and CDR2 is FQNEAQ (reference sequence).

CDR3 in DNA: TGTGCCAGCAGCAACACCGGGACACACTACGAGCAGTACTTC. Protein: CASSNTGTHYEQYF. V usage is TRBV7-9 and J usage is TRBJ2-7; maybe TRBD1 (6 bases). V lost 5 bases and J lost 3, with 14 bases in between. The CDR3 loop spans 14 amino acids. CDR1 is SEHNR and CDR2 is FQNEAQ in the germline V gene (reference sequence).